This T cell receptor (beta chain) comes out of a study of blood T cell repertoires in COVID-19. As for the study in general: Researchers got acute and convalescent COVID-19 samples from the United States, Italy and Spain. Sources were T cells, B-cell-depleted T cells, or PBMCs; the material itself was cDNA or gDNA.

In the authors' methods: Amplification of reference gene primers was used by the study to estimate nucleated cell counts. TCRdb's copy holds only in-frame clones and misses some; the assay was immunoSEQ multiplex PCR. V, J and clone size are taken as reported in that table, and D and trimming were inferred from the DNA itself. This repertoire shows 150,000 or so clones, roughly 73% found once; its top ten account for roughly 9%. CDR3 length: 16 residues. Germline V gene sequence: CDR1 MNHEY, CDR2 SVGEGT. Deletions cut 6 bases from V and 4 bases from J, with 18 bases between. The sequenced sample was peripheral blood. The sequence came from a woman between 50 and 59 years old with active or convalescent COVID-19. The genes are TRBV6-2 or TRBV6-3 and TRBJ2-2; D possibly corresponds to TRBD2 (5 bases). The DNA of the CDR3 is TGTGCCAGCAGCCCCCCTAGCTTTCGAGCCACCGGGGAGCTGTTTTTT. Translating gives CASSPPSFRATGELFF.